The 30 T cell receptor beta chains below were found in one sample sequenced in a study of identical twins. One entry per CDR3 protein, called by TCRdb with MiXCR from the 5' RACE reads. The table records around 670,000 distinct CDR3 sequences, 5.5% to 6.5% of them present only once. Sample: naive T cells sorted from blood. Receptor source: a young man in good health.

The sample holds many counts of this clonotype. This sequence joins TRBV29-1 and TRBJ2-2, with 7 bases fitting TRBD2. This CDR3 contains 12 residues. V shed 6 bases, J shed 6 bases, and the junction held 4 bases outside the gene matches. Germline V lookup: CDR1 SQVTM, CDR2 ANQGSEA. This CDR3 reads CSVWGGAGELFF. CDR3 in DNA: TGCAGCGTCTGGGGAGGGGCCGGGGAGCTGTTTTTT.

This chain connects TRBV21-1 to TRBJ2-7; the table's D call of TRBD1 was not tested on the DNA. TRBV21-1 is annotated as a pseudogene. This CDR3 is 15 amino acids long. DNA for the CDR3: TGTGCCAGCAGCAAAGTTGTACCCAGGGGATGCGAGCAGTACGTC. Amino acids: CASSKVVPRGCEQYV.

This clonotype was observed at least ten times. CDR3 amino acids: CASSFGSGVDNEQFF. The CDR3 DNA sequence: TGCGCCAGCAGCTTTGGGAGCGGAGTAGACAATGAGCAGTTCTTC. The genes are TRBV5-1 and TRBJ2-1; the D gene is possibly TRBD2 (5 bases). Germline-derived CDR1 and CDR2 are SGHRS and YFSETQ. Trimming took off 2 bases at V and 5 bases at J, with 14 bases between the two ends. This CDR3 region has 15 residues.

This clonotype has a handful of counts. This chain links TRBV7-6 with TRBJ2-1; D is unresolved. This CDR3 region has 11 residues. From germline, CDR1 is SGHVS and CDR2 FNYEAQ. Trimming took off 0 bases at V and 11 bases at J, with 5 bases between the two ends. As DNA, the CDR3 is TGTGCCAGCAGCTTAGCAGGGAAGCAGTTCTTC. This gives the protein CASSLAGKQFF. Combining the CDR3 with reference TRBV7-6 and TRBJ2-1 gives the whole variable domain GAGVSQSPRYKVTKRGQDVALRCDPISGHVSLYWYRQALGQGPEFLTYFNYEAQQDKSGLPNDRFSAERPEGSISTLTIQRTEQRDSAMYRCASSLAGKQFFGPGTRLTVL.

V is TRBV12-3 or TRBV12-4 and J is TRBJ2-2; 7 bases fit TRBD2. V was pared by 4 bases and J by 12 bases, with 14 bases of the junction left unmatched. The CDR3 runs to 15 residues. The CDR3 DNA follows: TGTGCCAGCAGTTCGTGGCTAGCGGATCGTGGACAGCTGTTTTTT. Amino acid sequence: CASSSWLADRGQLFF.

The chain has TRBV5-1 and TRBJ2-5; 7 nucleotides align to TRBD2. The CDR3 is made up of 14 amino acids. CDR1 is SGHRS and CDR2 is YFSETQ in the germline V gene. J lost 5 bases, V lost 2 bases, and 6 bases had no gene match. CDR3 DNA sequence: TGCGCCAGCAGCTTAGGACTAGGGCGGGAGACCCAGTACTTC. As protein: CASSLGLGRETQYF.

This clonotype occurred a few times. This chain uses TRBV10-3 with TRBJ2-3; no clear D gene. The CDR3 covers 12 residues. Germline CDR1 ENHRY, CDR2 SYGVKD. Trimming removed 10 bases at V and 4 bases at J, with 12 bases between. In DNA, the CDR3 is TGTGCCAGTTTATATGTGGCAGATACGCAGTATTTT. This encodes CASLYVADTQYF.

For this clonotype: Germline and junction disagree at one end, which may indicate a read error. CDR3 amino acids: CATGREGPTQETQYF. In nucleotides, the CDR3 is TGTGCCACCGGCAGAGAGGGGCCTACTCAAGAGACCCAGTACTTC. V usage is TRBV15 and J usage is TRBJ2-5; D possibly uses TRBD1 or TRBD2 (5 bases each). The CDR3 sequence is 15 residues long. CDR1 is LNHNV and CDR2 is YYDKDF in the germline V gene (reference sequence). Full variable domain (missing parts from reference TRBV15 and TRBJ2-5): DAMVIQNPRYQVTQFGKPVTLSCSQTLNHNVMYWYQQKSSQAPKLLFHYYDKDFNNEADTPDNFQSRRPNTSFCFLDIRSPGLGDTAMYLCATGREGPTQETQYFGPGTRLLVL.

The sample holds many counts of this clonotype. This chain joins TRBV20-1 and TRBJ2-7, with 12 bases fitting TRBD2. The CDR3 length is 18 residues. V lost 6 bases and J lost 2; bases outside the gene matches: 17. The germline V gene has CDR1 DFQATT and CDR2 SNEGSKA (reference sequence). This CDR3 reads CSAGASSLAGGPPYEQYF. The CDR3 nucleotides are TGCAGTGCCGGGGCCTCTTCTCTAGCGGGAGGGCCACCCTACGAGCAGTACTTC.

There are many counts of this clonotype. This chain uses TRBV15 with TRBJ2-7, with 7 positions matching TRBD1. The CDR3 length is 16 residues. The junction had 9 bases not matched to a gene; V was cut back by 0 bases and J by 4 bases. Per the germline V gene, CDR1 is LNHNV and CDR2 is YYDKDF (reference sequence). The CDR3 DNA sequence: TGTGCCACCAGCAGAGATCCCGGGACAGCGCCTTACGAGCAGTACTTC. It yields the protein CATSRDPGTAPYEQYF.

In this sample, this clonotype turned up many times. This sequence joins TRBV12-3 or TRBV12-4 and TRBJ2-1; 9 bases match TRBD2. J lost 9 bases, V lost 5 bases, and 8 bases had no gene match. This CDR3 spans 14 amino acids. CDR3 residues: CASSLREGRFEQFF. The CDR3 DNA sequence: TGTGCCAGCAGTCTGCGGGAGGGCCGTTTTGAGCAGTTCTTC.

Ten or more counts support this clonotype. The V and J genes are TRBV28 and TRBJ2-5, with D perhaps matching TRBD1 (5 bases). The CDR3 has 14 amino acids. The V gene's germline CDR1 is MDHEN and CDR2 SYDVKM. V was shortened by 3 bases and J by 5 bases, with 13 bases between the two germline ends. The CDR3 bases are TGTGCCAGCAGTTTTCAGGGTTTAGAGGAGACCCAGTACTTC. This encodes CASSFQGLEETQYF.

This clonotype was counted a few times. The V call is TRBV12-3 or TRBV12-4, the J call TRBJ2-2, with D perhaps being TRBD1 or TRBD2 (5 bases each). Trimming pared 4 bases from V and 6 bases from J, leaving 18 bases between. The CDR3 totals 16 residues. The chain's CDR3 is CASSWGSSKFSGELFF. CDR3 DNA: TGTGCCAGCAGTTGGGGGTCCTCAAAATTTTCCGGGGAGCTGTTTTTT.

Ten or more counts support this clonotype. V is TRBV20-1 and J is TRBJ2-3; D gene uncertain. This CDR3 spans 14 amino acids. Germline V CDR1 and CDR2: DFQATT, SNEGSKA (reference sequence). V was shortened by 6 bases and J by 5 bases, with 18 bases between the two germline ends. This CDR3 is CSASPGLGLDTQYF. Written as DNA, the CDR3 is TGCAGTGCAAGTCCTGGTTTGGGGTTAGATACGCAGTATTTT.

This chain links TRBV3-1 with TRBJ1-4, with D maybe TRBD1 (5 bases). CDR3 length: 15 amino acids. Germline V gene lookup returns CDR1 LGHDT and CDR2 YNNKEL (reference sequence). Trimming cost V 0 bases and J 2 bases, with 7 bases left between them. The CDR3: CASSQETVTNEKLFF. CDR3 nucleotide sequence: TGTGCCAGCAGCCAAGAGACAGTCACTAATGAAAAACTGTTTTTT.

This clonotype turned up a few times. V is TRBV7-2 and J is TRBJ2-5; the match to TRBD2 covers 7 bases. V was pared by 1 base and J by 4 bases, with 6 bases of the junction left unmatched. This CDR3 region has 15 residues. Germline values: CDR1 SGHTA, CDR2 FQGNSA. CDR3 sequence: CASSLVGGDLETQYF. CDR3 DNA sequence: TGTGCCAGCAGCTTAGTTGGGGGGGACCTAGAGACCCAGTACTTC.

This clonotype appeared many times. The chain is built from TRBV20-1 and TRBJ1-1; a weak D match, TRBD1 (6 bases). The CDR3 spans 14 residues. Germline assignment: CDR1 DFQATT and CDR2 SNEGSKA (reference sequence). The germline V and J ends were trimmed by 5 bases and 6 bases, with 19 bases remaining between them. This chain's CDR3 is CSAESVQGSAEAFF. CDR3 in DNA: TGCAGTGCTGAGTCTGTCCAGGGGTCGGCTGAAGCTTTCTTT.

The chain recombines TRBV28 with TRBJ2-3; 15 bases map to TRBD2. The CDR3 has 19 amino acids. Germline CDR1 MDHEN, CDR2 SYDVKM. V dropped 5 bases and J dropped 2; count of bases not matched to a gene: 11. CDR3 in DNA: TGTGCCAGCAGTCTTAACCGGGGACTAGCGGGAGGATACACAGATACGCAGTATTTT. It yields the protein CASSLNRGLAGGYTDTQYF.

This clonotype was detected only a few times. The genes are TRBV27 and TRBJ1-5, with 7 bases matching TRBD1. The CDR3 is made up of 14 amino acids. Germline loops: CDR1 MNHEY, CDR2 SMNVEV (reference sequence). V shed 8 bases and J 6 bases; nucleotides not matched to a gene: 10. The CDR3 DNA follows: TGTGCCAGCTCGGAGACAGGGAGGTCTCAGCCCCAGCATTTT. Translated, it gives CASSETGRSQPQHF.

This clonotype was observed many times. This sequence joins TRBV5-1 and TRBJ2-4; tentative D call: TRBD1 (6 bases). Germline assignment: CDR1 SGHRS and CDR2 YFSETQ. The CDR3 totals 17 residues. Trimming took 1 base from V and 2 from J, leaving 16 bases between them. The CDR3 sequence is CASSLRGLGASKNIQYF. The DNA of the CDR3 is TGCGCCAGCAGCTTGAGAGGTTTGGGGGCTTCCAAAAACATTCAGTACTTC.

This clonotype was counted ten times or more. This chain links TRBV20-1 with TRBJ2-7; D gene unclear. Germline-derived CDR1 and CDR2 are DFQATT and SNEGSKA (reference sequence). V was pared by 2 bases and J by 3 bases, with 11 bases between. This CDR3 is 13 amino acids long. DNA for the CDR3: TGCAGTGCTAGATTTCCGGAAAACTACGAGCAGTACTTC. Its translation: CSARFPENYEQYF.

The chain recombines TRBV4-2 with TRBJ1-4, with a weak D call TRBD1 (6 bases). The CDR3 spans 17 residues. V shed 2 bases and J shed 7 bases, with 20 bases lying between them. Germline-derived CDR1 and CDR2 are LGHNA and YNFKEQ. The CDR3 loop reads CASSQRGGGQGGEKLFF. CDR3 DNA: TGTGCCAGCAGCCAAAGAGGTGGGGGCCAAGGGGGTGAAAAACTGTTTTTT.

This clonotype was observed a few times. The chain links TRBV29-1 to TRBJ2-5; D may match TRBD1 or TRBD2 (5 bases each). V lost 4 bases and J lost 5, with 8 bases in between. The CDR3 runs to 11 residues. The germline V gene encodes CDR1 SQVTM and CDR2 ANQGSEA. The CDR3 loop is CSVGREETQYF. CDR3 nucleotide sequence: TGCAGCGTTGGCAGGGAGGAGACCCAGTACTTC.

The sample holds many counts of this clonotype. The chain carries TRBV20-1 and TRBJ2-1; 12 bases align to TRBD2. The CDR3 runs 16 residues. V lost 2 bases to trimming and J lost 0 bases; unmatched junction nucleotides: 2. The V gene's germline CDR1 is DFQATT and CDR2 SNEGSKA (reference sequence). The CDR3 DNA sequence: TGCAGTGCTAGAACTAGCGGGAGGAGCTCCTACAATGAGCAGTTCTTC. Protein product: CSARTSGRSSYNEQFF.

This clonotype was seen many times. This sequence joins TRBV27 and TRBJ2-7; 8 nucleotides agree with TRBD1. The trim removed 5 bases at V and 4 bases at J, leaving 4 bases unmatched. From germline, CDR1 is MNHEY and CDR2 SMNVEV (reference sequence). CDR3 length: 13 residues. The CDR3 DNA reads as TGTGCCAGCAGTCAGGGGGCGGGTTACGAGCAGTACTTC. As protein: CASSQGAGYEQYF.

The rearrangement joins TRBV20-1 to TRBJ2-7; no firm D call. This CDR3 region has 14 residues. The germline V gene encodes CDR1 DFQATT and CDR2 SNEGSKA (reference sequence). Between the trimmed V and J ends, which lost 4 bases and 6 bases, there was a span of 19 bases. CDR3 sequence reads: CSATGALFLSEQYF. DNA for the CDR3: TGCAGTGCTACAGGCGCGCTCTTTTTAAGCGAGCAGTACTTC.

At least ten counts were recorded for this clonotype. The genes are TRBV12-3 or TRBV12-4 and TRBJ1-2; tentatively, D is TRBD1 (6 bases). CDR3 length: 14 residues. Trimming left V 5 bases short and J 5 bases short, with 15 bases between. In DNA form, the CDR3 reads TGTGCCAGCAGTCCACGGGGGGCGCGGTATGGCTACACCTTC. Encoded protein: CASSPRGARYGYTF.

This clonotype appeared many times. The rearrangement links TRBV27 to TRBJ1-4, with 10 bases fitting TRBD1. Trimming removed 8 bases from V and 8 bases from J; junction bases left unmatched: 2. Germline CDR1 is MNHEY and CDR2 is SMNVEV (reference sequence). The CDR3 is 12 amino acids. This chain's CDR3 is CASGTGEEKLFF. The CDR3 bases are TGTGCCAGCGGGACAGGGGAAGAAAAACTGTTTTTT. Variable domain in full (rest from reference TRBV27 and TRBJ1-4): EAQVTQNPRYLITVTGKKLTVTCSQNMNHEYMSWYRQDPGLGLRQIYYSMNVEVTDKGDVPEGYKVSRKEKRNFPLILESPSPNQTSLYFCASGTGEEKLFFGSGTQLSVL.

This clonotype has a count of ten or more. The chain couples TRBV5-1 to TRBJ2-7; TRBD1 aligns across 9 bases. This CDR3 contains 16 residues. Germline assignment: CDR1 SGHRS and CDR2 YFSETQ. V gave up 3 bases and J gave up 3 bases; unmatched junction bases: 10. The CDR3 sequence is CASSSQISTGGYEQYF. The CDR3 DNA is TGCGCCAGCAGCTCCCAAATTTCGACAGGGGGCTACGAGCAGTACTTC.

The sample holds a few counts of this clonotype. This rearrangement joins TRBV7-9 to TRBJ2-5; D gene ambiguous. The CDR3 length is 14 residues. V lost 5 bases and J 0 bases, leaving 10 bases between the germline ends. Germline CDR1 reads SEHNR; CDR2 reads FQNEAQ (reference sequence). The CDR3 sequence is CASSPGANQETQYF. The CDR3 DNA follows: TGTGCCAGCAGCCCAGGAGCGAACCAAGAGACCCAGTACTTC.